Presented here are 25 T cell receptor beta chains from one specimen sequenced in a study of T cell repertoires in aging, cancer and after chemotherapy. Peripheral blood genomic DNA, not sorted cells or RNA, was the template. Rearranged V-D-J TRB sequences were amplified with a mixed TRB-A/B primer pool. TCRdb itself ran the multiplex PCR reads through MiXCR, one entry per CDR3 protein. Altogether 5,000 to 6,500 distinct CDR3 sequences are present, 20% to 25% being singletons, with the ten largest covering approximately 3.3%. Sequencing was carried out using blood. These receptors originate from a human donor in good health. The donor label of this sample is uncertain.

This clonotype is deemed medium-sized (0.01 to 0.1%). The chain is built from TRBV6-2 or TRBV6-3 and TRBJ2-3; no clear D. The CDR3 sequence is 16 residues long. The germline gives CDR1 MNHEY, CDR2 SVGEGT. V was shortened by 0 bases and J by 2 bases, with 12 bases between the two germline ends. CDR3 bases: TGTGCCAGCAGTTACTCGAGCAGCGACCTCACAGATACGCAGTATTTT. Encoded protein: CASSYSSSDLTDTQYF.

This sequence joins TRBV4-2 and TRBJ1-3; D is unresolved. V dropped 1 base and J dropped 0 bases, with 10 bases sitting between them. The CDR3 consists of 16 residues. Germline CDR1 and CDR2: LGHNA and YNFKEQ. The CDR3 nucleotides are TGTGCCAGCAGCCAAGGGCAGGCCTTCTCTGGAAACACCATATATTTT. It translates to CASSQGQAFSGNTIYF.

This clonotype was detected only a few times. The chain recombines TRBV6-2 or TRBV6-3 with TRBJ1-5; 11 bases align to TRBD1. With V trimmed by 6 bases and J by 2 bases, 6 bases remained unmatched. The germline CDR1 and CDR2 sequences are MNHEY and SVGEGT. The CDR3 has 16 amino acids. CDR3 amino acids: CASRPGTGGGNQPQHF. In nucleotides, the CDR3 is TGTGCCAGCAGGCCCGGGACAGGGGGGGGCAATCAGCCCCAGCATTTT.

By proportion, this clonotype is medium-sized. This chain links TRBV18 with TRBJ2-2; D unresolved. V dropped 0 bases and J dropped 0 bases, with 2 bases sitting between them. This CDR3 is built from 14 residues. Germline V gives CDR1 KGHSH, CDR2 LQKENI. CDR3 sequence: CASSPPSNTGELFF. CDR3 DNA sequence: TGTGCCAGCTCACCACCGTCGAACACCGGGGAGCTGTTTTTT.

This clonotype came up a few times. The chain uses TRBV5-1 and TRBJ1-1, with unresolved D. The CDR3 runs 13 residues. Germline V gives CDR1 SGHRS, CDR2 YFSETQ. Trimming removed 0 bases from V and 6 bases from J, with 9 bases in between. The CDR3 sequence is CASSLGGRAEAFF. CDR3 sequence (DNA): TGCGCCAGCAGCTTGGGGGGTAGGGCTGAAGCTTTCTTT.

As for this clonotype: Being one base from a much bigger clone, this may be a read error. This chain uses TRBV6-2 or TRBV6-3 with TRBJ2-3; 10 positions agree with TRBD2. The trim removed 7 bases at V and 5 bases at J, leaving 9 bases unmatched. CDR1 is MNHEY, CDR2 SVGEGT, per germline. This CDR3 comprises 15 residues. CDR3 region: CASKSGGAGEDTQYF. CDR3 in DNA: TGTGCCAGCAAAAGCGGGGGGGCAGGAGAAGATACGCAGTATTTT.

This clonotype is medium-sized by share. V usage is TRBV10-3 and J usage is TRBJ1-1, with 8 bases identical to TRBD1. Germline V gene data show CDR1 as ENHRY and CDR2 as SYGVKD. V lost 10 bases to trimming and J lost 3 bases; unmatched junction nucleotides: 4. The CDR3 is 12 amino acids. CDR3 loop: CASRGQDTEAFF. DNA of the CDR3: TGTGCCAGCAGGGGGCAGGACACTGAAGCTTTCTTT.

This clonotype was counted a few times. The V call is TRBV27, the J call TRBJ1-1; 10 nucleotides agree with TRBD1. CDR1 MNHEY and CDR2 SMNVEV come from the germline V gene (reference sequence). V lost 3 bases to trimming and J lost 1 base; unmatched junction nucleotides: 14. The CDR3 runs to 19 residues. The CDR3 spells CASSFAPGQGTERNTEAFF. CDR3 sequence (DNA): TGTGCCAGCAGTTTCGCACCGGGACAGGGGACGGAAAGGAACACTGAAGCTTTCTTT.

The chain is built from TRBV7-9 and TRBJ2-3; D not certain. Germline CDR1 SEHNR, CDR2 FQNEAQ (reference sequence). The CDR3 covers 13 residues. Trimming took off 7 bases at V and 5 bases at J, with 13 bases between the two ends. CDR3 amino acids: CASKQKGGDTQYF. The CDR3 bases are TGTGCCAGCAAACAGAAGGGCGGAGATACGCAGTATTTT.

This clonotype was seen a few times. V and J are TRBV11-2 and TRBJ2-2, with D unresolved. CDR1 is SGHAT and CDR2 is FQNNGV in the germline V gene. Trimming shortened V by 5 bases and J by 6 bases, and 16 bases separated the two germline ends. CDR3 length: 15 residues. The CDR3 DNA is TGTGCCAGCAGCCCCCACGTTATGGGGTCCGGGGAGCTGTTTTTT. Its translation: CASSPHVMGSGELFF. Variable domain in full (rest from reference TRBV11-2 and TRBJ2-2): EAGVAQSPRYKIIEKRQSVAFWCNPISGHATLYWYQQILGQGPKLLIQFQNNGVVDDSQLPKDRFSAERLKGVDSTLKIQPAKLEDSAVYLCASSPHVMGSGELFFGEGSRLTVL.

By share, this clonotype ranks as medium-sized. The chain links TRBV30 to TRBJ1-1; D not certain. CDR1 is GTSNPN, CDR2 SVGIG, per germline (reference sequence). The CDR3 is 12 amino acids. V lost 4 bases to trimming and J lost 4 bases, with 10 bases between them. CDR3 sequence reads: CAWMPWRTEAFF. CDR3 nucleotides: TGTGCCTGGATGCCCTGGCGCACTGAAGCTTTCTTT.

In this sample, this clonotype is medium-sized (0.01 to 0.1%). This chain joins TRBV6-5 and TRBJ1-4; tentative D call: TRBD1 (5 bases). Germline V gene data show CDR1 as MNHEY and CDR2 as SVGAGI. CDR3 length: 15 residues. Trimming took 6 bases from V and 0 from J, leaving 11 bases between them. This chain's CDR3 is CASRRDGATNEKLFF. As DNA, the CDR3 is TGTGCCAGCAGAAGGGACGGTGCAACTAATGAAAAACTGTTTTTT.

Relative to its sample, this clonotype is medium-sized. V and J are TRBV19 and TRBJ2-2; 9 nucleotides line up with TRBD1. Trimming cost V 7 bases and J 6 bases; bases outside gene matches: 6. This CDR3 spans 14 amino acids. The V gene's germline CDR1 is LNHDA and CDR2 SQIVND (reference sequence). CDR3 protein: CASMTGGIPGELFF. CDR3 in DNA: TGTGCCAGTATGACAGGGGGAATCCCCGGGGAGCTGTTTTTT.

Sample share makes this clonotype medium-sized (0.01 to 0.1%). The V and J genes are TRBV19 and TRBJ2-7; 7 nucleotides line up with TRBD1. Germline values: CDR1 LNHDA, CDR2 SQIVND (reference sequence). The CDR3 sequence is 13 residues long. Trimming removed 3 bases from V and 5 bases from J; junction bases left unmatched: 4. In DNA, the CDR3 is TGTGCCAGTAGTATTAACAGGGGCCACGAGCAGTACTTC. It is translated as CASSINRGHEQYF.

This clonotype is labeled medium-sized. The rearrangement joins TRBV12-3 or TRBV12-4 to TRBJ2-7; D remains ambiguous. The V and J ends lost 6 bases and 0 bases respectively, with 12 bases between them. This CDR3 has 14 residues. CDR3 sequence: CASSPDGNSYEQYF. CDR3 sequence (DNA): TGTGCCAGCAGCCCTGACGGAAACTCCTACGAGCAGTACTTC.

This clonotype ranks as medium-sized (0.01 to 0.1%). The chain joins TRBV19 to TRBJ2-7, with D hard to call. The CDR3 spans 13 residues. CDR1 and CDR2 from the germline V gene are LNHDA and SQIVND (reference sequence). V lost 3 bases and J lost 0, with 6 bases in between. In DNA form, the CDR3 reads TGTGCCAGTAGTATTGACCGCTCCTACGAGCAGTACTTC. Translation gives CASSIDRSYEQYF.

This clonotype is labeled as medium-sized. The J gene is TRBJ2-7, the V gene TRBV5-6, with D hard to call. CDR1 is SGHDT and CDR2 is YYEEEE in the germline V gene. CDR3 size: 16 residues. Trimming removed 0 bases from V and 2 bases from J, with 15 bases in between. CDR3 in amino acids: CASSLAPGSGTYEQYF. The CDR3 region has the DNA TGTGCCAGCAGCTTGGCCCCCGGGTCTGGGACCTACGAGCAGTACTTC. Using reference TRBV5-6 and TRBJ2-7 for the parts outside the CDR3, the full variable domain is DAGVTQSPTHLIKTRGQQVTLRCSPKSGHDTVSWYQQALGQGPQFIFQYYEEEERQRGNFPDRFSGHQFPNYSSELNVNALLLGDSALYLCASSLAPGSGTYEQYFGPGTRLTVT.

CDR3: CSARDLGTSRGEQFF. CDR3 bases: TGCAGTGCTAGAGATCTCGGGACTAGCCGGGGTGAGCAGTTCTTC. The chain recombines TRBV20-1 with TRBJ2-1; 9 positions agree with TRBD2. Germline trimming cut 0 bases from V and 9 bases from J; bases unmatched to any gene: 9. CDR1 and CDR2 from the germline V gene are DFQATT and SNEGSKA (reference sequence). This CDR3 spans 15 amino acids.

Judged by abundance, this clonotype is medium-sized. The V gene is TRBV27, the J gene TRBJ2-3; D not certain. The V end lost 2 bases, the J end lost 0 bases, and 9 bases lay between the germline ends. CDR1 MNHEY and CDR2 SMNVEV come from the germline V gene (reference sequence). The CDR3 is made up of 15 amino acids. CDR3 nucleotide sequence: TGTGCCAGCAGTTTAAATGGACGAAGCACAGATACGCAGTATTTT. As protein: CASSLNGRSTDTQYF.

Comments on this clonotype: A single base separates this from a much larger clone, so it may be a read error. The V and J genes are TRBV13 and TRBJ2-1; 8 nucleotides align to TRBD2. There are 17 residues in the CDR3. CDR1 PRHDT and CDR2 FYEKMQ come from the germline V gene (reference sequence). The CDR3 DNA is TGTGCCAGCAGCTTAGGAGGCGGGGGGAGCTCCTACAATAAGCAGTTCTTC. Its translation: CASSLGGGGSSYNKQFF.

The chain carries TRBV27 and TRBJ1-1; weak D call: TRBD1 (5 bases). This CDR3 comprises 15 residues. Germline assignment: CDR1 MNHEY and CDR2 SMNVEV (reference sequence). Between the trimmed V and J ends, which lost 5 bases and 1 base, there was a span of 14 bases. As DNA, the CDR3 is TGTGCCAGCAGTGGGACGGGGGGTACGAACACTGAAGCTTTCTTT. It specifies CASSGTGGTNTEAFF.

The V call is TRBV5-1, the J call TRBJ1-1; D unresolved. The CDR3 spans 13 residues. Trimming shortened V by 7 bases and J by 1 base, and 11 bases separated the two germline ends. Germline V gives CDR1 SGHRS, CDR2 YFSETQ. The CDR3 DNA reads as TGCGCCAGCGGCCTGACACAGAACACTGAAGCTTTCTTT. It specifies CASGLTQNTEAFF.

J is TRBJ2-3 and V is TRBV7-2, with D perhaps TRBD1 or TRBD2 (5 bases each). The CDR3 is 14 residues long. V lost 7 bases to trimming and J lost 7 bases, with 18 bases between them. Germline CDR1 SGHTA, CDR2 FQGNSA. The CDR3 here is CASTPVGDPNTQYF. The CDR3 DNA reads as TGTGCCAGCACCCCGGTGGGGGACCCGAATACGCAGTATTTT.

By share of the sample, this clonotype is medium-sized. This chain links TRBV6-5 with TRBJ2-5; 7 bases agree with TRBD1. V was clipped by 6 bases and J by 2 bases; unmatched bases: 6. From germline, CDR1 is MNHEY and CDR2 SVGAGI. This CDR3 contains 14 residues. CDR3 nucleotide sequence: TGTGCCAGCAGGTCGACAGGGTGGCAAGAGACCCAGTACTTC. This encodes CASRSTGWQETQYF.

By its share, this clonotype is medium-sized (0.01 to 0.1%). J is TRBJ2-5 and V is TRBV30; D not resolved. CDR1 and CDR2 (germline): GTSNPN, SVGIG (reference sequence). The CDR3 sequence is 14 residues long. With 0 bases removed from V and 2 bases from J, the gap between germline ends came to 10 bases. The CDR3 nucleotides are TGTGCCTGGAGTGTTGGCTACTCTCAAGAGACCCAGTACTTC. Amino acid sequence: CAWSVGYSQETQYF.